The clone carrying this TCR beta chain has only a few counts. This sample was taken from a study of blood T cell repertoires in COVID-19. Sequenced by immunoSEQ multiplex PCR; TCRdb stores in-frame clones only, minus some. The sample consists of roughly 250,000 clones, around 82% of them appearing once. Enrolled through a virtual design, the participants were between roughly 18 and 90 years of age and came from about two dozen US areas. Clinical history as reported by participants underpinned cohort assignment. Exposed participants came across a COVID-19 case within 2 weeks before study entry. This clonotype originated in a woman aged 40-49 years who had been exposed to COVID-19. Material: PBMCs or T cells enriched from blood (not recorded which).

The CDR3, as DNA: TGTGCCAGTAGTACCCCGACAGGGACTGAAGCTTTCTTT. Translation gives CASSTPTGTEAFF. The chain couples TRBV19 to TRBJ1-1, with 7 bases identical to TRBD1. With V trimmed by 4 bases and J by 5 bases, 4 bases remained unmatched. Per germline, CDR1 LNHDA and CDR2 SQIVND (reference sequence). The CDR3 has 13 residues.